A selection of T cell receptor beta chains follows, all from one sample in a study of blood T cell repertoires in COVID-19. TCRdb keeps only in-frame clones here, not all; method: immunoSEQ multiplex PCR. The sample records some 250,000 clones, 80% to 90% being singletons. Sequenced: PBMCs or T cells enriched from blood (not recorded which). Receptors were obtained from a man aged 35 to 55 who had recovered from COVID-19. Both conserved end residues are part of each CDR3. D genes are given only for firm matches. The listing skips clone size in some rows; elsewhere it reads once, few, many or a size class.

J	D	V	size	CDR3	DNA
TRBJ1-6	TRBD1	TRBV28	.	CASGLQTGFYSPLHF	TGTGCCAGCGGTTTACAGACAGGGTTTTATTCACCCCTCCACTTT
TRBJ1-3	TRBD1	TRBV6-6	.	CASSSGGTGNTIYF	TGTGCCAGCAGTTCAGGGGGCACTGGAAACACCATATATTTT
TRBJ2-3	.	TRBV21-1	.	CASQDPKRGPAGTGHTDTQYF	TGTGCCAGCCAGGACCCAAAAAGGGGACCCGCCGGGACAGGGCATACGGATACGCAGTATTTT
TRBJ2-2	TRBD2	TRBV7-7	.	CASSGRLAGAGPGELFF	TGTGCCAGCAGCGGGAGATTAGCGGGAGCGGGCCCCGGGGAGCTGTTTTTT
TRBJ2-5	.	TRBV7-2	.	CASSLMAGGETQYF	TGTGCCAGCAGCTTAATGGCAGGGGGGGAGACCCAGTACTTC
TRBJ2-2	.	TRBV9	.	CASSVASEMDTGELFF	TGTGCCAGCAGCGTAGCATCGGAGATGGACACCGGGGAGCTGTTTTTT
TRBJ2-2	TRBD1	TRBV11-3	.	CASSLGLQGSTGELFF	TGTGCCAGCAGCTTAGGTTTACAGGGGTCCACCGGGGAGCTGTTTTTT
TRBJ2-1	TRBD2	TRBV14	.	CASSILAGGRSEQFF	TGTGCCAGCAGTATCCTAGCGGGAGGCCGTAGTGAGCAGTTCTTC
TRBJ2-7	.	TRBV5-1	.	CASSLGTDNYEQYF	TGCGCCAGCAGCTTGGGAACCGACAATTACGAGCAGTACTTC
TRBJ2-5	TRBD2	TRBV7-9	.	CASSLAGLAGEETQYF	TGTGCCAGCAGCTTAGCCGGACTAGCGGGGGAAGAGACCCAGTACTTC
TRBJ2-1	.	TRBV11-2	.	CASSLELQLYNEQFF	TGTGCCAGCAGCTTAGAACTACAACTTTACAATGAGCAGTTCTTC
TRBJ2-5	.	TRBV12-5	.	CASGLQGVETQYF	TGTGCTAGTGGTTTACAGGGAGTGGAGACCCAGTACTTC
TRBJ1-1	.	TRBV28	few	CASRAEDVMNTEAFF	TGTGCCAGCAGGGCCGAAGATGTCATGAACACTGAAGCTTTCTTT
TRBJ1-1	.	TRBV30	.	CAWRTFTGEAFF	TGTGCCTGGAGGACGTTTACGGGTGAAGCTTTCTTT
TRBJ1-4	.	TRBV15	.	CATSRAGGYEKLFF	TGTGCCACCAGCAGAGCTGGGGGCTATGAAAAACTGTTTTTT
TRBJ2-7	.	TRBV6-5	.	CASSPGTRRSYEQYF	TGTGCCAGCAGCCCCGGGACAAGGAGATCCTACGAGCAGTACTTC
TRBJ2-7	TRBD1	TRBV7-9	.	CASSVRRGLSYEQYF	TGTGCCAGCAGCGTACGCAGGGGGCTTTCCTACGAGCAGTACTTC
TRBJ2-2	.	TRBV14	once	CASSLEVSTGELFF	TGTGCCAGCAGCCTTGAGGTGTCCACCGGGGAGCTGTTTTTT
TRBJ2-5	TRBD2	TRBV7-3	.	CASSLGTSGGPQGTQYF	TGTGCCAGCAGCTTAGGTACTAGCGGGGGACCCCAGGGGACCCAGTACTTC
TRBJ1-1	.	TRBV19	once	CASSIAWASEAFF	TGTGCCAGTAGTATAGCGTGGGCCTCTGAAGCTTTCTTT
TRBJ2-6	.	TRBV28	once	CASRMGGTGANVLTF	TGTGCCAGCAGGATGGGGGGAACCGGGGCCAACGTCCTGACTTTC
TRBJ1-6	.	TRBV4-3	.	CASSQGLQGSSYNSPLHF	TGCGCCAGCAGCCAAGGTCTGCAGGGGAGCTCCTATAATTCACCCCTCCACTTT
TRBJ1-2	TRBD1	TRBV27	few	CASSLTGAPSNYGYTF	TGTGCCAGCAGTTTAACAGGGGCCCCCTCTAACTATGGCTACACCTTC
TRBJ2-7	TRBD2	TRBV27	.	CASRTWTSGKFEQYF	TGTGCCAGCCGTACCTGGACTAGCGGGAAATTCGAGCAGTACTTC
TRBJ2-1	TRBD2	TRBV10-2	few	CASSDQGLATDEQFF	TGCGCCAGCAGTGACCAAGGACTAGCGACGGATGAGCAGTTCTTC
TRBJ2-1	TRBD2	TRBV2	.	CASSDLSSGSIREQFF	TGTGCCAGCAGCGATCTCTCTAGCGGGAGTATCCGTGAGCAGTTCTTC
TRBJ1-3	.	TRBV28	once	CASRGGSTSRGNTIYF	TGTGCCAGCAGGGGGGGGTCTACTTCTAGAGGAAACACCATATATTTT
TRBJ1-2	.	TRBV11-2	.	CASSFGADYGYTF	TGTGCCAGCAGCTTTGGGGCGGACTATGGCTACACCTTC
TRBJ1-6	TRBD1	TRBV10-3	.	CAISEGGTGNSPLHF	TGTGCCATCAGTGAGGGTGGGACAGGTAATTCACCCCTCCACTTT
TRBJ1-2	.	TRBV7-9	.	CASSIRTDNYGYTF	TGTGCCAGCAGCATAAGGACAGATAACTATGGCTACACCTTC
TRBJ2-5	.	TRBV3-1/TRBV3-2	.	CASSQLGLQETQYF	TGTGCCAGCAGCCAATTGGGGCTACAGGAGACCCAGTACTTC
TRBJ1-3	.	TRBV5-6	.	CASSLDRGKTGNTIYF	TGTGCCAGCAGCTTGGATAGGGGGAAGACTGGAAACACCATATATTTT
TRBJ1-5	.	TRBV28	.	CASSLFSGTQPQHF	TGTGCCAGCAGTTTATTTTCAGGGACACAGCCCCAGCATTTT
TRBJ1-2	.	TRBV9	.	CASSTSGGTNYGYTF	TGTGCCAGCAGCACCTCGGGGGGAACTAACTATGGCTACACCTTC
TRBJ1-2	.	TRBV29-1	.	CSETDRANYGYTF	TGCAGCGAAACCGACAGAGCTAACTATGGCTACACCTTC
TRBJ2-5	TRBD2	TRBV5-1	.	CASSSAGSLKTQYF	TGCGCCAGCAGCTCAGCGGGGTCCTTAAAGACCCAGTACTTC
TRBJ1-4	.	TRBV28	.	CAVPTGLNEKLFF	TGTGCCGTCCCGACAGGCCTTAATGAAAAACTGTTTTTT
TRBJ2-7	TRBD1	TRBV5-1	.	CASSFSGQAYEQYF	TGCGCCAGCAGCTTTTCGGGACAGGCGTACGAGCAGTACTTC
TRBJ2-3	.	TRBV27	.	CASSSGTDTQYF	TGTGCCAGCAGTTCCGGCACAGATACGCAGTATTTT
TRBJ2-2	TRBD1	TRBV18	.	CASSPVRDRATGELFF	TGTGCCAGCTCACCGGTCCGCGACAGGGCCACCGGGGAGCTGTTTTTT
TRBJ1-1	.	TRBV5-6	.	CASSLSRGTEAFF	TGTGCCAGCAGCTTGTCTAGGGGAACTGAAGCTTTCTTT
TRBJ2-3	TRBD1	TRBV18	.	CASSGTGVTDTQYF	TGTGCCAGCTCCGGGACAGGAGTCACAGATACGCAGTATTTT
TRBJ2-5	.	TRBV5-6	.	CASSLAGGQETQYF	TGTGCCAGCAGCTTGGCAGGGGGGCAAGAGACCCAGTACTTC
TRBJ1-2	.	TRBV4-3	.	CASSQGSGMDYGYTF	TGCGCCAGCAGCCAAGGTTCAGGGATGGACTATGGCTACACCTTC
TRBJ1-6	TRBD1	TRBV14	.	CASSQDRGTGDSPLHF	TGTGCCAGCAGCCAAGATCGCGGGACAGGGGATTCACCCCTCCACTTT
TRBJ2-3	TRBD2	TRBV28	.	CASSYPSGTSGRDTQYF	TGTGCCAGCAGTTACCCCTCCGGGACTAGCGGAAGAGATACGCAGTATTTT
TRBJ2-6	.	TRBV4-3	.	CASSQEPHMASGINNILTF	TGCGCCAGCAGCCAAGAACCGCACATGGCTTCAGGGATTAACAACATCCTGACTTTC